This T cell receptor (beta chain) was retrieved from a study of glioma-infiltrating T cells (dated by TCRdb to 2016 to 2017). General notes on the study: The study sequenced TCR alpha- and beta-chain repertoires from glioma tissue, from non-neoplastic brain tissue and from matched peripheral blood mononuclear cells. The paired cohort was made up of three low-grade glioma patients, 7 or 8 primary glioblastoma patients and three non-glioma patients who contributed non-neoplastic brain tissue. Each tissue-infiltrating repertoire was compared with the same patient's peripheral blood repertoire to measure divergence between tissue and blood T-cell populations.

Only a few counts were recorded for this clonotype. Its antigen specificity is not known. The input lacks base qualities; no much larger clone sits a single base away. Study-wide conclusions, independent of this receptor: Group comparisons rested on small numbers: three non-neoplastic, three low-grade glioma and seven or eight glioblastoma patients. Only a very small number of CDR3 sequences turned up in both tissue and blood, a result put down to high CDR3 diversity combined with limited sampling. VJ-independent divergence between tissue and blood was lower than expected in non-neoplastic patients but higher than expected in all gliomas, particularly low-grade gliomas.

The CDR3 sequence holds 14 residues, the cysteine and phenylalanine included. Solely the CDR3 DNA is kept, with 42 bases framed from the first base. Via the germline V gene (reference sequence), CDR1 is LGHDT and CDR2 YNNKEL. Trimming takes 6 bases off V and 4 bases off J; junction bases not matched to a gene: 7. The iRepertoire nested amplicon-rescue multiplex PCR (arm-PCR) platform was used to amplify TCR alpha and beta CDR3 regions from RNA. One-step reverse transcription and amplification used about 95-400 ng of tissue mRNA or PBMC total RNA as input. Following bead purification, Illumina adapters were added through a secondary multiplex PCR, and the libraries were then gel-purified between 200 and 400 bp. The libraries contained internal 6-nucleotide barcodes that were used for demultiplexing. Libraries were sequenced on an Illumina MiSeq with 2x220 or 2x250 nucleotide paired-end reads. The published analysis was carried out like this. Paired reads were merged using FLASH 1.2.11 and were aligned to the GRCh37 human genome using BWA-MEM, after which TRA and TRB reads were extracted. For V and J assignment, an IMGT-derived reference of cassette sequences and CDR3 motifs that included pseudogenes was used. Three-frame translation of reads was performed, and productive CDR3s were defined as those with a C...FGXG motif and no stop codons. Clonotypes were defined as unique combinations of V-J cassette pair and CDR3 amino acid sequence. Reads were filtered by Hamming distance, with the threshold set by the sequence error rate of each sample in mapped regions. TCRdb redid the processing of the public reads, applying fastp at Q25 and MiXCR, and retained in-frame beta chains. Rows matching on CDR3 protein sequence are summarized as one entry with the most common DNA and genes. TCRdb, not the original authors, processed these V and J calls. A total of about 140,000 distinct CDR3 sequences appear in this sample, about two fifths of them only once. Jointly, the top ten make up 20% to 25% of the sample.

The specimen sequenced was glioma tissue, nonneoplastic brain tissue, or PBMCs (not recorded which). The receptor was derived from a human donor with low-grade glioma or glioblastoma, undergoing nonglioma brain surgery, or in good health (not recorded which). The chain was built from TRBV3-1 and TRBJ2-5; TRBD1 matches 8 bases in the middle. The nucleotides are TGTGCCAGCAGTCCGACAGGGGATGGAGAGACCCAGTACTTC. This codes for CASSPTGDGETQYF.